Listed below are T cell receptor beta chains from one sample, sequenced in a study of shared clonotypes between healthy human individuals. Clones were sequenced by immunoSEQ multiplex PCR, and TCRdb holds only the in-frame ones, with some missing. The data contain approximately 320,000 clones, around nine tenths of them singletons. Sequencing input: memory CD8+ T cells sorted from blood. The source is a man aged 18 to 29 in good health. CDR3s include the opening cysteine and the closing phenylalanine or tryptophan. D genes are given only for firm matches. Only part of the rows carry a size: once, few, many, or a class if the clone is expanded.

d_call	v_call	j_call	clone_size	cdr3_aa	cdr3_nt
.	TRBV5-1	TRBJ1-1	.	CASSLGQVMNTEAFF	TGCGCCAGCAGCTTGGGACAGGTTATGAACACTGAAGCTTTCTTT
TRBD2	TRBV11-2	TRBJ2-7	.	CASSFGLAPTYEQYF	TGTGCCAGCAGCTTTGGACTAGCACCAACCTACGAGCAGTACTTC
.	TRBV13	TRBJ2-2	.	CASSQRLDLDSRSTGELFF	TGTGCCAGCAGCCAGAGACTAGACTTGGACAGTAGGTCGACCGGGGAGCTGTTTTTT
.	TRBV4-1	TRBJ2-2	.	CASSQDSGTANTGELFF	TGCGCCAGCAGCCAAGATAGCGGGACAGCGAACACCGGGGAGCTGTTTTTT
TRBD1	TRBV30	TRBJ1-1	.	CAWSVTGDGAFF	TGTGCCTGGAGTGTTACAGGGGATGGTGCTTTCTTT
.	TRBV6-1	TRBJ2-7	.	CASSEGPYSYEQYF	TGTGCCAGCAGTGAGGGGCCCTATTCCTACGAGCAGTACTTC
.	TRBV2	TRBJ1-5	.	CASSDWGNQPQHF	TGTGCCAGCAGTGATTGGGGAAATCAGCCCCAGCATTTT
TRBD2	TRBV28	TRBJ2-5	once	CASFERGGQETQYF	TGTGCCAGCTTCGAGCGGGGGGGCCAGGAGACCCAGTACTTC
.	TRBV7-2	TRBJ2-7	.	CASSLPRTEYEQYF	TGTGCCAGCAGCTTACCCCGGACGGAGTACGAGCAGTACTTC
.	TRBV5-1	TRBJ1-2	.	CASSRGGPPRGYTF	TGCGCCAGCAGCCGTGGGGGCCCGCCTCGGGGCTACACCTTC
.	TRBV2	TRBJ2-6	.	CASSSNPPRVSGANVLTF	TGTGCCAGCAGTTCTAACCCCCCCAGGGTCTCTGGGGCCAACGTCCTGACTTTC
.	TRBV29-1	TRBJ2-1	.	CSVEGHFTYNEQFF	TGCAGCGTTGAGGGACATTTCACCTACAATGAGCAGTTCTTC
TRBD2	TRBV5-4	TRBJ2-1	.	CASRPSGATYNEQFF	TGTGCCAGCAGGCCTAGCGGGGCGACCTACAATGAGCAGTTCTTC
TRBD1	TRBV7-9	TRBJ2-7	once	CASNRTGEHEQYF	TGTGCCAGCAACCGGACAGGGGAGCACGAGCAGTACTTC
.	TRBV7-7	TRBJ2-6	.	CASSPRPTGANVPTF	TGTGCTAGCAGCCCCCGGCCTACTGGGGCCAACGTCCCGACTTTC
.	TRBV29-1	TRBJ2-7	many	CSVELDGHLPYEQYF	TGCAGCGTTGAGCTGGACGGTCACCTGCCCTACGAGCAGTACTTC
.	TRBV7-6	TRBJ1-4	.	CASSLVIRAGSNEKLFF	TGTGCCAGCAGCTTAGTGATTCGGGCAGGTTCTAATGAAAAACTGTTTTTT
TRBD1	TRBV5-1	TRBJ1-2	.	CASSADRVNYGYTF	TGCGCCAGCAGCGCAGACAGGGTCAACTATGGCTACACCTTC
TRBD2	TRBV30	TRBJ2-3	.	CAWDLAGGFTDTQYF	TGTGCCTGGGACTTAGCGGGCGGGTTCACAGATACGCAGTATTTT
.	TRBV27	TRBJ2-7	.	CASSLIGGRNSYEQYF	TGTGCCAGCAGTTTAATCGGGGGACGCAACTCCTACGAGCAGTACTTC
TRBD1	TRBV2	TRBJ2-5	many	CASRDTGGGETQYF	TGTGCCAGCAGGGACACAGGGGGTGGAGAGACCCAGTACTTC
.	TRBV6-6	TRBJ1-5	many	CASSPIGWEGNQPQHF	TGTGCCAGCAGCCCGATAGGGTGGGAGGGCAATCAGCCCCAGCATTTT
TRBD2	TRBV30	TRBJ2-1	.	CAWSPGLAYNEQFF	TGTGCCTGGAGTCCGGGACTAGCCTACAATGAGCAGTTCTTC